The clone carrying this TCR beta chain was found once. These data are taken from a study of T cell responses to AZD1222 COVID-19 vaccine. The CDR3 is made up of 12 amino acids. Germline V lookup: CDR1 MNHEY, CDR2 SVGAGI. V shed 6 bases and J shed 6 bases, with 9 bases lying between them. TCRdb keeps only in-frame clones here, not all; method: immunoSEQ multiplex PCR. In the table there are approximately 160,000 clones, 85% to 95% of which are singletons. This receptor was obtained from an adult in good health. The material was peripheral blood, obtained on day 0 of AZD1222 vaccination. The J gene is TRBJ1-5, the V gene TRBV6-5, with no clear D. CDR3: CASRHAGQPQHF. The CDR3 coding sequence is TGTGCCAGCAGACACGCGGGTCAGCCCCAGCATTTT.